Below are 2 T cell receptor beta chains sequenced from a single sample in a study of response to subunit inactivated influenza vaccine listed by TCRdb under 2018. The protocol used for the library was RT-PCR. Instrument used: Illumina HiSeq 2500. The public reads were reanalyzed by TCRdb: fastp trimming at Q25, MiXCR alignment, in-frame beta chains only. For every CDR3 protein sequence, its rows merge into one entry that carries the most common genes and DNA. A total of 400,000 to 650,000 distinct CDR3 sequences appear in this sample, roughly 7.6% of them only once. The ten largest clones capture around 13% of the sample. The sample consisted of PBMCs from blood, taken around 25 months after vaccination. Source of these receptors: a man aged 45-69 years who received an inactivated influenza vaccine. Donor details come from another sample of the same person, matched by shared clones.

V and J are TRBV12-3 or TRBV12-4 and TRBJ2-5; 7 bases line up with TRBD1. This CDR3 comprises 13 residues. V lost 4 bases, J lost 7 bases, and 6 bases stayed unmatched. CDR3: CASSYYKGATQYF. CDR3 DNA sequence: TGTGCCAGCAGTTATTATAAGGGGGCGACCCAGTACTTC.

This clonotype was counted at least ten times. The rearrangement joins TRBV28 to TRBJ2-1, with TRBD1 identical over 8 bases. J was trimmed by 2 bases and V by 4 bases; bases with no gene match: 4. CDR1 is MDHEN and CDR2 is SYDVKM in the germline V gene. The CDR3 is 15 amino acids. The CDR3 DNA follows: TGTGCCAGCAGTTCGACAGGGGCGGCCTACAATGAGCAGTTCTTC. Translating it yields CASSSTGAAYNEQFF.